This T cell receptor (beta chain) was sequenced during a study of metastatic and nonmetastatic thyroid tumors. Before thyroid surgery, none of the patients had received any treatment. TCRdb re-clonotyped the PCR reads through MiXCR. This table holds some 8,000 clones, 31% found once. Study findings and constraints: Malignant tumors reportedly showed significantly higher TCR beta diversity than benign nodules in both blood and tumor.

Germline V lookup: CDR1 MDHEN, CDR2 SYDVKM. The CDR3 has 14 amino acids. Trimming took off 4 bases at V and 2 bases at J, with 9 bases between the two ends. This clone occurred a few times. The target antigen is unknown. The sequence was collected from a female donor with papillary thyroid cancer or a benign thyroid nodule (not recorded which). Some clones in this sample may be carry-over from other donors' samples. V and J are TRBV28 and TRBJ1-3; the D is unclear. The sequencing sample was made of tumor tissue. Here the CDR3 DNA reads TGTGCCAGCAGTTCCGCGAATCCTGGAAACACCATATATTTT. Amino acids: CASSSANPGNTIYF.